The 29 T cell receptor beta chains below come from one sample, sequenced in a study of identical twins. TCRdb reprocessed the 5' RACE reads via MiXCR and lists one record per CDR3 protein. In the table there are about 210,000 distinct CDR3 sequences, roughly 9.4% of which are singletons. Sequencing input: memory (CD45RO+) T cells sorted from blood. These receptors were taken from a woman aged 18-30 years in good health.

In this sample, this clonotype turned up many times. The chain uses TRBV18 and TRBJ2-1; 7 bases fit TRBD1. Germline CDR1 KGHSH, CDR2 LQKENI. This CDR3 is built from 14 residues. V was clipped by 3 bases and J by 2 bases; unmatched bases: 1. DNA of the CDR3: TGTGCCAGCTCACCGCAGGGGGCCTACAATGAGCAGTTCTTC. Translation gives CASSPQGAYNEQFF.

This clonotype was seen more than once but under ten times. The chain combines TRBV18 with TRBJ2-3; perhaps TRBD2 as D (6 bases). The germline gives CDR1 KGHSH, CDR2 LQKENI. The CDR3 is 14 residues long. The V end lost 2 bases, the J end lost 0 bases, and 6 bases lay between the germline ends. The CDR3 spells CASSPAGSTDTQYF. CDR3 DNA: TGTGCCAGCTCACCAGCGGGAAGCACAGATACGCAGTATTTT.

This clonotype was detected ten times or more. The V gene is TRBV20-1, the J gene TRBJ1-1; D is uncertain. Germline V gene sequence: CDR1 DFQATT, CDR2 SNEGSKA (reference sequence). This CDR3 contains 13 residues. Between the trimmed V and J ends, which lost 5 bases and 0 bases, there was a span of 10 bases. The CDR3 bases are TGCAGTGCTCAGGTCCAGATGAACACTGAAGCTTTCTTT. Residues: CSAQVQMNTEAFF.

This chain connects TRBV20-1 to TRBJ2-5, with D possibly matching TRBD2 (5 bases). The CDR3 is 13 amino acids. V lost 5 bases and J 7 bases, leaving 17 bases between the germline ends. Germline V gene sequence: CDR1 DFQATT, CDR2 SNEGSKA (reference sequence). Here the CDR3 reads CSALEGRERTQYF. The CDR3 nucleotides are TGCAGTGCTCTAGAGGGCCGCGAAAGGACCCAGTACTTC.

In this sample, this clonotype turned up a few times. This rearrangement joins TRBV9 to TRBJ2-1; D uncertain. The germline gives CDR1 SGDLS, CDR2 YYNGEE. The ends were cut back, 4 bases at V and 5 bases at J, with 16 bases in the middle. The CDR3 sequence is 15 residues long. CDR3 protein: CASSKVGAGDNEQFF. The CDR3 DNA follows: TGTGCCAGCAGCAAAGTGGGCGCCGGAGACAATGAGCAGTTCTTC. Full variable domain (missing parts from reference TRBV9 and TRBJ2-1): DSGVTQTPKHLITATGQRVTLRCSPRSGDLSVYWYQQSLDQGLQFLIQYYNGEERAKGNILERFSAQQFPDLHSELNLSSLELGDSALYFCASSKVGAGDNEQFFGPGTRLTVL.

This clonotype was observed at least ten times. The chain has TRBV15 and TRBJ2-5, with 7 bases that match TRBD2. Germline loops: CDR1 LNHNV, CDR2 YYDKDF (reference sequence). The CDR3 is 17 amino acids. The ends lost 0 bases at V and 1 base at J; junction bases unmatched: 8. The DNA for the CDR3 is TGTGCCACCAGCAGAGATGGGATGCGGGGGATCCAAGAGACCCAGTACTTC. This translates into CATSRDGMRGIQETQYF.

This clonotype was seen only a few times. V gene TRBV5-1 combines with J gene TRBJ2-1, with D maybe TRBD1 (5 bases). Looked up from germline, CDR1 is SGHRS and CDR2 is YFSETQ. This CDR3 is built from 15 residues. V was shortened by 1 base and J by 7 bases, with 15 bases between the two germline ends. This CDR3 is CASSLQGGALNEQFF. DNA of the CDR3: TGCGCCAGCAGCTTGCAGGGCGGAGCGCTAAATGAGCAGTTCTTC.

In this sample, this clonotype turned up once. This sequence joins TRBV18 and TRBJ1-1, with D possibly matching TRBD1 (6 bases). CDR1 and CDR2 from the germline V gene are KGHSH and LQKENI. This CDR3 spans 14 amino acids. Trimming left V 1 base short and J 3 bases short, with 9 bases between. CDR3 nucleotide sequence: TGTGCCAGCTCACCACGTCGACAGGACACTGAAGCTTTCTTT. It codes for CASSPRRQDTEAFF. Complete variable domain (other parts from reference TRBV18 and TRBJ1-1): NAGVMQNPRHLVRRRGQEARLRCSPMKGHSHVYWYRQLPEEGLKFMVYLQKENIIDESGMPKERFSAEFPKEGPSILRIQQVVRGDSAAYFCASSPRRQDTEAFFGQGTRLTVV.

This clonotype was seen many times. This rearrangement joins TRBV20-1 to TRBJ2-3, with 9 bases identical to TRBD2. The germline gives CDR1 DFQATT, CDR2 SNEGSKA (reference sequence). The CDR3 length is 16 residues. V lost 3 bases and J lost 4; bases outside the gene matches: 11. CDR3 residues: CSASSLIAGEADTQYF. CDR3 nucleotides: TGCAGTGCTAGCTCGCTCATAGCGGGGGAGGCAGATACGCAGTATTTT.

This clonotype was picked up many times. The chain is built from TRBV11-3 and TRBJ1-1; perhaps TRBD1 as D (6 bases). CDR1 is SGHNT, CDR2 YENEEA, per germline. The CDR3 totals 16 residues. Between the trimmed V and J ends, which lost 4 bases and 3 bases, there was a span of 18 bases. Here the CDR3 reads CASSSPVRGSDTEAFF. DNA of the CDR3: TGTGCCAGCAGCTCCCCGGTCAGGGGTTCAGACACTGAAGCTTTCTTT.

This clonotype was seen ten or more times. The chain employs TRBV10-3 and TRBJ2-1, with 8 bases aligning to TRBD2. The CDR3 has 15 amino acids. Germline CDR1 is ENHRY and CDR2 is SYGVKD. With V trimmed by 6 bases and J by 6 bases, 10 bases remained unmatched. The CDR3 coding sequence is TGTGCCATCAGAGGAGCGGGGGTTAGTTTCAATGAGCAGTTCTTC. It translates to CAIRGAGVSFNEQFF.

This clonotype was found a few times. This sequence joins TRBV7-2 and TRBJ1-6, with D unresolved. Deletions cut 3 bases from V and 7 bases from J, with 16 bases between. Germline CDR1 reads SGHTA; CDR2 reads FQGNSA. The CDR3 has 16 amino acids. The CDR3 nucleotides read TGTGCCAGCAGCTTCCGGACCCCCAATGGCAATTCACCCCTCCACTTT. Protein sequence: CASSFRTPNGNSPLHF.

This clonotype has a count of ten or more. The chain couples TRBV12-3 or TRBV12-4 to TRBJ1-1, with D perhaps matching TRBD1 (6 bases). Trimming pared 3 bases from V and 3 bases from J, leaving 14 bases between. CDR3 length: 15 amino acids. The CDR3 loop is CASSFGGPGDTEAFF. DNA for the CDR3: TGTGCCAGCAGTTTTGGGGGCCCGGGGGACACTGAAGCTTTCTTT.

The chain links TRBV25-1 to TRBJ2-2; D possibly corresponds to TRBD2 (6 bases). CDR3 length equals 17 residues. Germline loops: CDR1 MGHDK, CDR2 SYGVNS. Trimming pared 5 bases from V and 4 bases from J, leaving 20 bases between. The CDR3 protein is CASSPSTLPGGTGELFF. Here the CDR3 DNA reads TGTGCCAGCAGTCCTAGTACCCTCCCCGGGGGCACCGGGGAGCTGTTTTTT.

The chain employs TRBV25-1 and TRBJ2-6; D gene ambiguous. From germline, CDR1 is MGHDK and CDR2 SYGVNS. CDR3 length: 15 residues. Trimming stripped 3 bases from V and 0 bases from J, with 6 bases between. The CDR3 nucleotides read TGTGCCAGCAGTGACCCCCGCTCTGGGGCCAACGTCCTGACTTTC. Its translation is CASSDPRSGANVLTF.

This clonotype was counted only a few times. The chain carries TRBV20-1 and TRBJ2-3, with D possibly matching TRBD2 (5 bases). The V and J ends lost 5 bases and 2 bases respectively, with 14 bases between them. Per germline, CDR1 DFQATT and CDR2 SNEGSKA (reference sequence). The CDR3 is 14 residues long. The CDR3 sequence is CSADGDRDTDTQYF. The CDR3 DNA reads TGCAGTGCTGACGGGGATAGGGACACAGATACGCAGTATTTT.

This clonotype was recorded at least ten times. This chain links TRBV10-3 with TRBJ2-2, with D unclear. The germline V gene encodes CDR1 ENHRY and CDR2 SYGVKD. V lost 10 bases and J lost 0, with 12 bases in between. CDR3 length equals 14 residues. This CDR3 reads CATIQTPNTGELFF. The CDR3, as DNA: TGTGCCACGATACAGACGCCGAACACCGGGGAGCTGTTTTTT.

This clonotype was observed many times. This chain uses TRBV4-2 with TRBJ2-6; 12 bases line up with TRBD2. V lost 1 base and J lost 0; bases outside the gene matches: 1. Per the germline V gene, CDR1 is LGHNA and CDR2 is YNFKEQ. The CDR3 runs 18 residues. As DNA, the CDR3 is TGTGCCAGCAGCCAAGCTAGCGGGGGGGCCTCTGGGGCCAACGTCCTGACTTTC. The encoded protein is CASSQASGGASGANVLTF.

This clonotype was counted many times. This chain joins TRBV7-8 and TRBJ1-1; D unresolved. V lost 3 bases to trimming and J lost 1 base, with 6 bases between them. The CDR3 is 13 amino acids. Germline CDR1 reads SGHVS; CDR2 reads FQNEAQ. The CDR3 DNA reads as TGTGCCAGCAGCTTCGAGAGGAACACTGAAGCTTTCTTT. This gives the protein CASSFERNTEAFF.

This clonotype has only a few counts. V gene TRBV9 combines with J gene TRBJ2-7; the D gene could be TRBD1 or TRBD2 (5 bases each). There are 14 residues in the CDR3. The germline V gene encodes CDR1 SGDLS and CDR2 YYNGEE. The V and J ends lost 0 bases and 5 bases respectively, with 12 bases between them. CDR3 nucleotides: TGTGCCAGCAGCGTAGGGGGGTGGGGCGACGAGCAGTACTTC. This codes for CASSVGGWGDEQYF.

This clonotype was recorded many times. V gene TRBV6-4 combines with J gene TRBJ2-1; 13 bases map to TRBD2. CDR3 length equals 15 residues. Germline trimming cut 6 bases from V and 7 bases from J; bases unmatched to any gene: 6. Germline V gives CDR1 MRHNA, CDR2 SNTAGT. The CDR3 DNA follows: TGTGCCAGCAGCGCGACTAGCGGGGGGAGTAATGAGCAGTTCTTC. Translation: CASSATSGGSNEQFF.

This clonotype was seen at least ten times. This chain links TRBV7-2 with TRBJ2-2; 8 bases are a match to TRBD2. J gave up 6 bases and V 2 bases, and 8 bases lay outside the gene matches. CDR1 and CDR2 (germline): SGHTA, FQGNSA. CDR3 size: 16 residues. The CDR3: CASSLRGLVSPGELFF. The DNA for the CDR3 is TGTGCCAGCAGCTTAAGGGGACTAGTTAGCCCCGGGGAGCTGTTTTTT.

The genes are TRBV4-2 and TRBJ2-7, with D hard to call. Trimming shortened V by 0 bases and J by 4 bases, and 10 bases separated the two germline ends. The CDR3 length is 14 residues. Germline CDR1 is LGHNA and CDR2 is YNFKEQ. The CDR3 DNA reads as TGTGCCAGCAGCCAAGATGTCGTAGCTTACGAGCAGTACTTC. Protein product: CASSQDVVAYEQYF.

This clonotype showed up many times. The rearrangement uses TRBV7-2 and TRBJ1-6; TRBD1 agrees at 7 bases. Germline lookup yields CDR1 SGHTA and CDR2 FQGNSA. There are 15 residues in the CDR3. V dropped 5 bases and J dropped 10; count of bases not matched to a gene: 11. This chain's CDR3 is CASSQQTGMGSPLHF. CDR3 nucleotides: TGTGCCAGCAGCCAACAGACAGGGATGGGCTCACCCCTCCACTTT.

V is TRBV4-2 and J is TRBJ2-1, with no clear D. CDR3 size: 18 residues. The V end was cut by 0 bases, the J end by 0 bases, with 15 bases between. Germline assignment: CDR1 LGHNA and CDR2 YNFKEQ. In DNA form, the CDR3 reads TGTGCCAGCAGCCAAGAAGAGAGCCTGGCGAGCTCCTACAATGAGCAGTTCTTC. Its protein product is CASSQEESLASSYNEQFF.

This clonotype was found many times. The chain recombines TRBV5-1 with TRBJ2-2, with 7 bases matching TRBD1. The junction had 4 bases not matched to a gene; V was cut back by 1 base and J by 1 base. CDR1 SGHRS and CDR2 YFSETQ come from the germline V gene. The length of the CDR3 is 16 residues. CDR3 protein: CASSLLRGRNTGELFF. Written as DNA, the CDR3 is TGCGCCAGCAGCTTGTTGAGGGGGCGGAACACCGGGGAGCTGTTTTTT.

The CDR3 DNA reads as TGCGCCAGCAGCCAAAATCCGGGACTAGCGGGAGTTGAGACAGATACGCAGTATTTT. This sequence encodes CASSQNPGLAGVETDTQYF. V usage is TRBV4-3 and J usage is TRBJ2-3; TRBD2 aligns across 14 bases. The CDR3 contains 19 residues. V lost 2 bases to trimming and J lost 3 bases; unmatched junction nucleotides: 10. Germline V CDR1 and CDR2: LGHNA, YSLEER.

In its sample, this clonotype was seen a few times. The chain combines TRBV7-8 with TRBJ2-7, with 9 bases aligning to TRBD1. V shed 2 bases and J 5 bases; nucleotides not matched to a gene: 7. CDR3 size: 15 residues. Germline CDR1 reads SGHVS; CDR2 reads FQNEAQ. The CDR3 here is CASSLRTGGFDEQYF. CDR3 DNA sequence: TGTGCCAGCAGCTTAAGAACAGGGGGCTTCGACGAGCAGTACTTC.

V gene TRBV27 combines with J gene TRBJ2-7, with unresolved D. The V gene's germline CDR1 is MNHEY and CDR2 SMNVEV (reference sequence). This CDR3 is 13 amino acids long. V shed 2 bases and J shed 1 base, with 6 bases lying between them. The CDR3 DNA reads TGTGCCAGCAGTTTAAAGGCATCCTACGAGCAGTACTTC. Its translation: CASSLKASYEQYF.